This TCR beta chain was sequenced during a study of OX40 agonist ivuxolimab in advanced cancers. Looking at the study overall: Patients were dosed with the agonistic anti-OX40 (CD134) antibody ivuxolimab.

Notes on the study in general: CD4+ and CD8+ blood T cells expanded clonally by week 6 at 0.1 to 3.0 mg/kg. The work left the antigen specificity of expanded peripheral T cells undetermined.

With regard to this clone: Its antigen is currently unknown.

The CDR3 is 17 amino acids. V trimming: 5 bases; J trimming: 5 bases; junction bases outside the gene matches: 17. Germline CDR1 and CDR2: SNHLY and FYNNEI. Clones were sequenced by immunoSEQ multiplex PCR, and TCRdb holds only the in-frame ones, with some missing. The sample shows about 46,000 clones, around 85% of them seen only once. This receptor was identified in an adult with an advanced solid tumor such as melanoma, head and neck, liver or kidney cancer. The sequencing here drew on CD4+ or CD8+ T cells sorted from blood, taken in a trial of the OX40 agonist ivuxolimab. The chain recombines TRBV2 with TRBJ2-7, with 8 bases matching TRBD2. The DNA of the CDR3 is TGTGCCAGCAGTTCTACGGGGGGGGAGCTAGGCCCTAACGAGCAGTACTTC. Its protein product is CASSSTGGELGPNEQYF.